The source of this T cell receptor beta chain is a study of regulatory T cells in long-lasting Graves disease. Broader study findings: Those with persistent Graves' had less TCR diversity than newly diagnosed patients.

To note about this clonotype: The antigen is unknown.

This CDR3 is built from 13 residues. Between the trimmed V and J ends, which lost 3 bases and 3 bases, there was a span of 7 bases. CDR1 and CDR2 (germline): SGHRS, YFSETQ. In building TCR beta libraries, iRepertoire HTBI primers were used together with Arm-PCR of CDR3 regions. TCRdb analysed the multiplex PCR reads with MiXCR anew, one entry per CDR3 protein. The sample shows roughly 300,000 distinct CDR3 sequences, more than 20% of them seen only once. Sample time point: persistent/refractory GD, antithyroid drugs over 5 years with positive TRAb. RNA from PBMCs was the source of the TCR library. Graves' disease was diagnosed by American Thyroid Association guidelines.

The TCR sequence derives from a female donor with Graves disease. The sample consisted of peripheral blood mononuclear cells (PBMCs), taken when the disease was refractory, from a patient treated with antithyroid drugs. The chain combines TRBV5-1 with TRBJ1-5; D gene unclear. CDR3 protein: CASSSGANQPQHF. CDR3 coding DNA: TGCGCCAGCAGCTCCGGTGCCAATCAGCCCCAGCATTTT.